A single T cell receptor beta chain is shown here with its context. The sample is drawn from a study of blood T cell repertoires in COVID-19. The overall study: Sources were T cells, B-cell-depleted T cells, or PBMCs; the material itself was cDNA or gDNA.

Self-reported history from a screening survey and questionnaire set each donor's cohort. Donors in Cohort 3 counted as recovered after two negative PCRs, clearance, or symptom resolution. Looked up from germline, CDR1 is MDHEN and CDR2 is SYDVKM. The length of the CDR3 is 14 residues. V gave up 3 bases and J gave up 9 bases, with 15 bases separating them. As handled by the study authors: Amplification of reference gene primers was used by the study to estimate nucleated cell counts. This table comes from immunoSEQ multiplex PCR, and its TCRdb copy is limited to in-frame clones, with some not included. D and trimming come from the DNA, and the V and J calls and clone size come from that table. The data contain hundreds of thousands of clones, roughly nine tenths of them singletons.

The sequencing input was PBMCs or T cells enriched from blood (not recorded which). This clonotype originated in a man aged 25-40 years who had recovered from COVID-19. The chain joins TRBV28 to TRBJ2-4; D may be TRBD2 (6 bases). CDR3 in DNA: TGTGCCAGCAGTTTGTTGAGACTAGTAGGCATTCAGTACTTC. It encodes CASSLLRLVGIQYF.